Below are 13 T cell receptor beta chains sequenced from a single sample in a study of shared clonotypes between healthy human individuals. Data came from immunoSEQ multiplex PCR; TCRdb stores just in-frame clones and leaves some out. Of under 2,500,000 clones listed, approximately 96% are singletons. Sequenced input: naive CD4+ T cells sorted from blood. Subset of the sample: CD45RA+ positively selected. The receptor source for this set is a man younger than 30 in good health.

This clone appeared once. V gene TRBV5-1 combines with J gene TRBJ1-2; 8 bases are a match to TRBD1. Germline V gene sequence: CDR1 SGHRS, CDR2 YFSETQ. The CDR3 contains 14 residues. The V segment lost 1 base and the J segment 7 bases; nucleotides outside the gene matches: 6. The CDR3: CASSLSRGLGGYTF. CDR3 DNA: TGCGCCAGCAGCTTGTCCAGGGGGCTCGGTGGCTACACCTTC.

V usage is TRBV5-1 and J usage is TRBJ2-3; 7 nucleotides align to TRBD2. The junction had 17 bases not matched to a gene; V was cut back by 4 bases and J by 3 bases. This CDR3 is built from 18 residues. Germline V gives CDR1 SGHRS, CDR2 YFSETQ. The CDR3 reads CASSRGERLASSTDTQYF. CDR3 in DNA: TGCGCCAGCAGCCGAGGTGAGAGACTAGCCAGTTCGACAGATACGCAGTATTTT. The full variable domain, completed using reference TRBV5-1 and TRBJ2-3, is KAGVTQTPRYLIKTRGQQVTLSCSPISGHRSVSWYQQTPGQGLQFLFEYFSETQRNKGNFPGRFSGRQFSNSRSEMNVSTLELGDSALYLCASSRGERLASSTDTQYFGPGTRLTVL.

The V call is TRBV5-6, the J call TRBJ1-5; D call uncertain. The germline V gene has CDR1 SGHDT and CDR2 YYEEEE. The CDR3 is made up of 14 amino acids. Trimming cost V 8 bases and J 0 bases, with 12 bases left between them. CDR3 DNA: TGTGCCAGTACCCTTTATCATAGCAATCAGCCCCAGCATTTT. It is translated as CASTLYHSNQPQHF.

V and J are TRBV4-3 and TRBJ2-7; weak D call: TRBD1 (6 bases). This CDR3 has 14 amino acids. Trimming took 1 base from V and 2 from J, leaving 9 bases between them. Germline V lookup: CDR1 LGHNA, CDR2 YSLEER. CDR3 residues: CASSQGWGPYEQYF. DNA of the CDR3: TGCGCCAGCAGCCAAGGTTGGGGGCCCTACGAGCAGTACTTC.

V gene TRBV19 combines with J gene TRBJ1-2; D remains ambiguous. This CDR3 has 13 amino acids. V gave up 6 bases and J gave up 3 bases, with 11 bases separating them. CDR1 and CDR2 (germline): LNHDA, SQIVND (reference sequence). This chain's CDR3 is CASRETRDYGYTF. CDR3 nucleotide sequence: TGTGCCAGTAGGGAGACTCGGGACTATGGCTACACCTTC.

The chain has TRBV4-3 and TRBJ2-6, with 9 bases that match TRBD2. CDR1 and CDR2 from the germline V gene are LGHNA and YSLEER. Losses at the gene ends were 0 bases for V and 2 bases for J; bases not matched to a gene: 2. The CDR3 has 17 residues. The CDR3, as DNA: TGCGCCAGCAGCCAAGAAGCGGGAGGTGCTGGGGCCAACGTCCTGACTTTC. Its protein is CASSQEAGGAGANVLTF.

The count of this clone is one. This chain uses TRBV10-3 with TRBJ2-1, with unresolved D. Germline V gene data show CDR1 as ENHRY and CDR2 as SYGVKD. The CDR3 length is 11 residues. V was trimmed by 11 bases and J by 2 bases, leaving 7 bases between them. CDR3 coding DNA: TGTGCCGTAGAGGCCTACAATGAGCAGTTCTTC. It codes for CAVEAYNEQFF.

The J gene is TRBJ2-1, the V gene TRBV5-6; D is unresolved. The germline V gene encodes CDR1 SGHDT and CDR2 YYEEEE. This CDR3 comprises 16 residues. The V end was cut by 0 bases, the J end by 0 bases, with 10 bases between. CDR3 nucleotides: TGTGCCAGCAGCTTGGGCCCAGTGAGCTCCTACAATGAGCAGTTCTTC. Translating it yields CASSLGPVSSYNEQFF.

This rearrangement joins TRBV6-5 to TRBJ2-7; 13 positions match TRBD2. CDR1 MNHEY and CDR2 SVGAGI come from the germline V gene. This CDR3 has 15 residues. After removal of 7 bases from V and 3 bases from J, the junction contained 6 bases not matched to a gene. The CDR3 protein is CASTTSGRPGYEQYF. The CDR3 bases are TGTGCCAGCACGACTAGCGGGAGGCCGGGCTACGAGCAGTACTTC.

The chain couples TRBV9 to TRBJ1-6, with unresolved D. The CDR3 extends over 14 amino acids. V was cut by 3 bases and J by 10 bases, with 14 bases left in between. Germline V gene sequence: CDR1 SGDLS, CDR2 YYNGEE. As DNA, the CDR3 is TGTGCCAGCAGCGGAATTGTACCGGGGTCACCCCTCCACTTT. Amino acid sequence: CASSGIVPGSPLHF.

The rearrangement uses TRBV4-2 and TRBJ1-5; possible D gene TRBD1, 6 bases. The V gene's germline CDR1 is LGHNA and CDR2 YNFKEQ. The CDR3 is 14 amino acids. The V gene lost 1 base and the J gene lost 2 bases, with 6 bases spanning the gap. The CDR3 is CASSQGGRNQPQHF. The CDR3 coding sequence is TGTGCCAGCAGCCAAGGGGGGCGCAATCAGCCCCAGCATTTT.

The V and J genes are TRBV30 and TRBJ2-3, with D uncertain. Germline CDR1 reads GTSNPN; CDR2 reads SVGIG (reference sequence). The CDR3 totals 14 residues. Between the trimmed V and J ends, which lost 3 bases and 0 bases, there was a span of 10 bases. The CDR3 DNA reads TGTGCCTGGAGGGGCCGCCCTAGCACAGATACGCAGTATTTT. This gives the protein CAWRGRPSTDTQYF. Full variable domain (missing parts from reference TRBV30 and TRBJ2-3): SQTIHQWPATLVQPVGSPLSLECTVEGTSNPNLYWYRQAAGRGLQLLFYSVGIGQISSEVPQNLSASRPQDRQFILSSKKLLLSDSGFYLCAWRGRPSTDTQYFGPGTRLTVL.

This chain joins TRBV7-9 and TRBJ2-7, with TRBD2 matching over 13 bases. V shed 2 bases and J 5 bases; nucleotides not matched to a gene: 9. The CDR3 consists of 17 residues. CDR1 is SEHNR and CDR2 is FQNEAQ in the germline V gene (reference sequence). This CDR3 reads CASSLYRTSGSVHEQYF. CDR3 in DNA: TGTGCCAGCAGCTTATATCGGACTAGCGGGAGTGTACACGAGCAGTACTTC.